Sequencing of this T cell receptor beta chain was carried out in a study of siplizumab effects on memory and regulatory T cells. Notes on this clone: Its specificity is unknown.

Findings of the study overall: Proof of suppressive function in proliferating Tregs from siplizumab cultures was not established. Significantly reduced by siplizumab was the cumulative frequency of alloreactive sequences, namely those traceable to unstimulated CD4+ memory cells.

Data came from immunoSEQ multiplex PCR; TCRdb stores just in-frame clones and leaves some out. The sample lists approximately 50,000 clones, approximately 93% occurring once. Trimming stripped 6 bases from V and 1 base from J, with 16 bases between. The germline V gene encodes CDR1 MNHEY and CDR2 SMNVEV (reference sequence). This CDR3 has 15 residues. The TCR sequence derives from a human donor in good health. Sequenced material: CD8+ T cells sorted from blood. The chain uses TRBV27 and TRBJ2-7; no clear D. The CDR3 nucleotides are TGTGCCAGCAGCTTAACTGACCGAGGTTCCTACGAGCAGTACTTC. Encoded protein: CASSLTDRGSYEQYF.